This TCR beta chain was found in a study of metastatic and nonmetastatic thyroid tumors. Across the whole study: Patients with malignant and benign thyroid disease provided blood and tumor or nodule tissue, whose repertoires were compared.

This clone was observed a handful of times. Antigen unknown. Regarding the study as a whole: Reported TCR beta diversity, measured in blood and tumor, was significantly higher for malignant thyroid tumors than for benign nodules.

Patients were all untreated before their thyroid surgery. Authors' processing steps: Building a distant-metastasis classifier for papillary thyroid cancer drew on CDR3 differences across clinicopathological groups. TCRdb ran MiXCR on the PCR reads. Clone size and V and J calls follow TCRdb, not the original study. The sample yields 15,000 or so clones, approximately 30% seen once. V shed 3 bases and J 4 bases; nucleotides not matched to a gene: 3. The CDR3 is 13 residues long. Germline CDR1 is MNHNS and CDR2 is SASEGT. This TCR was sampled from a female donor with papillary thyroid cancer or a benign thyroid nodule (not recorded which). Some clones in this sample may be carry-over from other donors' samples. The chain recombines TRBV6-1 with TRBJ2-7, with 7 bases lining up with TRBD1. The sample comprised blood. CDR3 nucleotide sequence: TGTGCCAGCAGTGAGCGACAGGGTTACGAGCAGTACTTC. It encodes CASSERQGYEQYF.